This T cell receptor (beta chain) was identified in a study of blood T cell repertoires in COVID-19. At the level of the study: The United States, Italy and Spain supplied acute and convalescent COVID-19 samples. In each case, the material was cDNA or gDNA derived from T cells, B-cell-depleted T cells, or PBMCs.

Per the authors' pipeline: It was from reference gene primer amplification that nucleated cell counts were estimated. Clones were read by immunoSEQ multiplex PCR, and TCRdb kept only the in-frame ones, dropping some. D and trimming come from the DNA, and the V and J calls and clone size come from that table. The data contain tens of thousands of clones, around three quarters of them singletons. As concerns this clone: Other DNA sequences of this sample code for an identical CDR3.

The CDR3 length is 14 residues. The V end was cut by 0 bases, the J end by 7 bases, with 8 bases between. Germline CDR1 and CDR2: SGHRS and YFSETQ. Material: peripheral blood. The receptor's source is a woman aged 80 or over with active or convalescent COVID-19. This sequence joins TRBV5-1 and TRBJ1-6; D remains unclear. CDR3 nucleotides: TGCGCCAGCAGCTTGGGTCAGGAAAATTCACCCCTCCACTTT. This codes for CASSLGQENSPLHF.